A single T cell receptor beta chain is shown here with its context. This clone was counted ten times or more. No cognate antigen has been identified for it. No clone much larger than this one lies a single base away; base qualities are absent. Library preparation employed PCR. The instrument was an Illumina HiSeq 4000. High-throughput sequencing was used to profile the TCR beta-chain CDR3 region of every patient. From the authors' description of their analysis: The researchers built a classifier to tell apart papillary thyroid cancer patients with distant metastasis, based on CDR3 differences among clinicopathological groups. The Shannon index was used to measure repertoire diversity, and the Morisita-Horn index was used to measure how similar tumor and blood repertoires were. Through fastp at Q25 and MiXCR, TCRdb rebuilt clones from the public reads, retaining in-frame beta chains. The V and J calls here are based on TCRdb, not the publication. For this sample there are approximately 38,000 clones; roughly a quarter appear just once. The top ten clones comprise 8% to 10% of the sample.

The sample is drawn from a study of metastatic and nonmetastatic thyroid tumors (dated by TCRdb to about 2020). Some background on the complete study: The researchers compared repertoires between peripheral blood samples and tumor or nodule tissue samples from patients with malignant or benign thyroid disease.

From its cysteine to its phenylalanine, the CDR3 spans 14 amino acids. The DNA shown is the 42-base CDR3, in frame from base 1. The V end loses 1 base and the J end loses 3 bases, and a stretch of 7 bases separates them. From a lookup of the germline V gene, CDR1 and CDR2 are SNHLY and FYNNEI. On the study overall, not on this receptor specifically: In both blood and tumor samples, TCR beta diversity was reported to be significantly higher in malignant tumors than in benign nodules.

None of the patients had been given any treatment before thyroid surgery. Patient clinical samples collected from about 2012 to 2018 were retrospectively analysed using T-cell receptor beta sequencing. The sequenced sample was blood. The receptor's source is a female donor with papillary thyroid cancer or a benign thyroid nodule (not recorded which). Some clones in this sample may be carry-over from other donors' samples. The sequence is built from TRBV2 and TRBJ1-5; the D gene identity is not certain. In nucleotides, the sequence is TGTGCCAGCAGTGAAGGGACGACCAATCAGCCCCAGCATTTT. Its amino acids are CASSEGTTNQPQHF.